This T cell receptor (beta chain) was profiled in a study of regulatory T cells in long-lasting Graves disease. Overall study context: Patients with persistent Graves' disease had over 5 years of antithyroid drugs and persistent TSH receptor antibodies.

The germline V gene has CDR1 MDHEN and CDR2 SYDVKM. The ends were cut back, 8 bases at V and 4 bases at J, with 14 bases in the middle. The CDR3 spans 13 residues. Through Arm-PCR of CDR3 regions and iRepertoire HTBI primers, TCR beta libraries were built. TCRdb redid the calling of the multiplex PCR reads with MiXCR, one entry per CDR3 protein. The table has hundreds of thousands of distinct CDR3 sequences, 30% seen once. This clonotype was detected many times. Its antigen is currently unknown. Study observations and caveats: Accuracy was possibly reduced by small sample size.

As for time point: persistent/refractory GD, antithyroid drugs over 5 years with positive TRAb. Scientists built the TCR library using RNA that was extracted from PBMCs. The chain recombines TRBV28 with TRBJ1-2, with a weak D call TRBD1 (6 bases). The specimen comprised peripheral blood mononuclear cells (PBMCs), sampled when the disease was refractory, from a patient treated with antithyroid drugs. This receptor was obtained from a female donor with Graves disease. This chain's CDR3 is CASLGGRGYGYTF. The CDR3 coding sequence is TGTGCCAGCCTCGGAGGCAGGGGCTATGGCTACACCTTC.